This TCR beta chain comes out of a study of blood T cell repertoires in COVID-19. The wider study: PBMCs, B-cell-depleted T cells, or T cells provided the cDNA or gDNA that made up the material.

Profiling relied on immunoSEQ multiplex PCR, and the TCRdb table lists in-frame clones only, not all of them. The data show about 350,000 clones, about 90% seen once. Adults between roughly 18 and 90 years of age took part from about two dozen US areas. Self-reported history from a screening survey and questionnaire set each donor's cohort. Two negative PCRs, clearance, or symptom resolution characterized the recovered Cohort 3 donors. The receptor was isolated from a woman aged 25-40 years who had recovered from COVID-19. Sequenced input: PBMCs or T cells enriched from blood (not recorded which).

This CDR3 is CASRAAQGPYEQYF. The DNA of the CDR3 is TGCGCCAGCAGGGCGGCACAGGGACCATACGAGCAGTACTTC. V usage is TRBV5-1 and J usage is TRBJ2-7; D is possibly TRBD1 (6 bases). The germline V gene encodes CDR1 SGHRS and CDR2 YFSETQ. This CDR3 has 14 amino acids. Trimming pared 5 bases from V and 4 bases from J, leaving 16 bases between.